Listed here are 21 T cell receptor beta chains from one sample, sequenced in a study of CD8 T cells in ankylosing spondylitis. TCRdb redid the calling of the 5' RACE reads with MiXCR, one entry per CDR3 protein. The sample shows approximately 300,000 distinct CDR3 sequences, less than 10% of them seen only once. Broader study findings: What seemed typical of ankylosing spondylitis blood was a TCR beta motif built from about eight highly homologous variants.

These TCRs' antigens remain unknown. The specimen was blood, either unsorted or a sorted T cell fraction (not recorded which). The receptors originated from a male donor with ankylosing spondylitis.

The J gene is TRBJ2-1, the V gene TRBV4-2, with D uncertain. V was shortened by 2 bases and J by 0 bases, with 14 bases between the two germline ends. The CDR3 length is 17 residues. CDR1 and CDR2 (germline): LGHNA, YNFKEQ. CDR3 sequence (DNA): TGTGCCAGCAGCCAACCGACGAGCCCAAGCTCCTACAATGAGCAGTTCTTC. Translation: CASSQPTSPSSYNEQFF.

Ten or more counts support this clonotype. The genes are TRBV7-2 and TRBJ1-5; D unclear. The CDR3 is made up of 13 amino acids. The germline V gene has CDR1 SGHTA and CDR2 FQGNSA. V dropped 1 base and J dropped 5 bases, with 6 bases sitting between them. The CDR3: CASSLGGYQPQHF. The CDR3 region has the DNA TGTGCCAGCAGCTTAGGGGGTTATCAGCCCCAGCATTTT.

The CDR3 is CASGLAGVGVNEQFF. DNA of the CDR3: TGTGCCAGTGGACTAGCGGGAGTGGGGGTCAATGAGCAGTTCTTC. The chain uses TRBV19 and TRBJ2-1; 13 bases align to TRBD2. Germline CDR1 reads LNHDA; CDR2 reads SQIVND (reference sequence). There are 15 residues in the CDR3. V lost 8 bases, J lost 6 bases, and 7 bases stayed unmatched.

This clonotype has only a few counts. The chain combines TRBV5-4 with TRBJ2-5; D might be TRBD1 (5 bases). Trimming cost V 4 bases and J 2 bases, with 15 bases left between them. This CDR3 spans 15 amino acids. The germline gives CDR1 SGHNT, CDR2 YYREEE (reference sequence). CDR3 amino acids: CASSPALGPQETQYF. The DNA for the CDR3 is TGTGCCAGCAGCCCAGCGTTGGGGCCGCAAGAGACCCAGTACTTC.

This chain joins TRBV27 and TRBJ2-2; D is unclear. The V end was cut by 4 bases, the J end by 1 base, with 7 bases between. The germline V gene encodes CDR1 MNHEY and CDR2 SMNVEV (reference sequence). The CDR3 is 14 residues long. CDR3 bases: TGTGCCAGCAGTTATTTTGGGAACACCGGGGAGCTGTTTTTT. Translated, it gives CASSYFGNTGELFF.

This clonotype was seen many times. This sequence joins TRBV29-1 and TRBJ2-2; D uncertain. The CDR3 is made up of 13 amino acids. In germline, CDR1 is SQVTM, CDR2 ANQGSEA. V lost 3 bases, J lost 1 base, and 6 bases lay in between. CDR3 residues: CSVEYGNTGELFF. In DNA, the CDR3 is TGCAGCGTTGAGTACGGGAACACCGGGGAGCTGTTTTTT.

This clonotype was seen more than once but under ten times. The rearrangement uses TRBV14 and TRBJ1-1; D is perhaps TRBD1 (5 bases). V was clipped by 7 bases and J by 7 bases, with 10 bases between them. CDR1 and CDR2 from the germline V gene are SGHDN and FVKESK. The CDR3 consists of 11 residues. CDR3 DNA: TGTGCCAGCACGAGGGGTCTTGAAGCTTTCTTT. Translating gives CASTRGLEAFF.

Notes on this clonotype: This may be a read error, as it is one base from a much larger clone. V gene TRBV12-3 or TRBV12-4 combines with J gene TRBJ2-1; D remains unclear. Trimming left V 3 bases short and J 9 bases short, with 6 bases between. CDR3 length equals 11 residues. The CDR3, as DNA: TGTGCCAGCAGTTTTAAGGGTGAGCAGTTCTTC. It translates to CASSFKGEQFF.

Many counts were recorded for this clonotype. This chain uses TRBV7-2 with TRBJ2-7; D is unresolved. Deletions cut 0 bases from V and 3 bases from J, with 9 bases between. The germline gives CDR1 SGHTA, CDR2 FQGNSA. The CDR3 contains 14 residues. CDR3 region: CASSLAPEGYEQYF. For the CDR3, the DNA is TGTGCCAGCAGCTTAGCACCAGAAGGCTACGAGCAGTACTTC.

This clonotype was counted only a few times. The chain is built from TRBV12-3 or TRBV12-4 and TRBJ2-2; possible D gene TRBD1, 6 bases. V shed 8 bases and J shed 1 base, with 17 bases lying between them. The CDR3 length is 16 residues. CDR3 sequence (DNA): TGTGCCAGCGTCACAGGGCTAGCTCAGAACACCGGGGAGCTGTTTTTT. It translates to CASVTGLAQNTGELFF.

This clonotype was detected a few times. In DNA form, the CDR3 reads TGTGCCAGCAGCGCGGACAGGGTGGGAGGCTACACCTTC. Protein sequence: CASSADRVGGYTF. The chain couples TRBV9 to TRBJ1-2, with 8 bases identical to TRBD1. Trimming took 3 bases from V and 8 from J; bases not matched to a gene: 6. The CDR3 is 13 amino acids. Germline V gene sequence: CDR1 SGDLS, CDR2 YYNGEE. The full variable domain, its missing parts supplied by reference TRBV9 and TRBJ1-2, is DSGVTQTPKHLITATGQRVTLRCSPRSGDLSVYWYQQSLDQGLQFLIQYYNGEERAKGNILERFSAQQFPDLHSELNLSSLELGDSALYFCASSADRVGGYTFGSGTRLTVV.

V usage is TRBV20-1 and J usage is TRBJ2-1; maybe TRBD2 (6 bases). V shed 6 bases and J shed 2 bases, with 14 bases lying between them. Germline CDR1 is DFQATT and CDR2 is SNEGSKA (reference sequence). The CDR3 contains 14 residues. CDR3 residues: CSARLASTYNEQFF. The CDR3 bases are TGCAGTGCACGTCTAGCGTCAACCTACAATGAGCAGTTCTTC.

In its sample, this clonotype was seen a few times. The genes are TRBV5-1 and TRBJ2-2; 7 nucleotides agree with TRBD1. The CDR3 runs to 16 residues. Germline V gene lookup returns CDR1 SGHRS and CDR2 YFSETQ. V shed 0 bases, J shed 8 bases, and the junction held 10 bases outside the gene matches. The CDR3 bases are TGCGCCAGCAGCTTGGCCGAGACAGGGTTATCGGGGGAGCTGTTTTTT. It codes for CASSLAETGLSGELFF.

This clonotype was seen only a few times. The chain combines TRBV3-1 with TRBJ2-1; perhaps TRBD2 as D (5 bases). Deletions cut 5 bases from V and 0 bases from J, with 11 bases between. The V gene's germline CDR1 is LGHDT and CDR2 YNNKEL (reference sequence). The CDR3 consists of 15 residues. CDR3 coding DNA: TGTGCCAGCAGCAAGAACGGGAACTCCTACAATGAGCAGTTCTTC. It is translated as CASSKNGNSYNEQFF.

The chain couples TRBV12-5 to TRBJ2-6; perhaps TRBD1 as D (6 bases). V was trimmed by 3 bases and J by 0 bases, leaving 12 bases between them. This CDR3 has 17 residues. Germline V gene data show CDR1 as LGHNT and CDR2 as FRNRAP. The CDR3 sequence: CASGFAGVFSGANVLTF. The CDR3, as DNA: TGTGCTAGTGGTTTCGCAGGGGTCTTCTCTGGGGCCAACGTCCTGACTTTC.

In this sample, this clonotype turned up a few times. The chain is built from TRBV7-2 and TRBJ2-7, with TRBD1 matching 8 bases. This CDR3 has 15 residues. CDR1 and CDR2 from the germline V gene are SGHTA and FQGNSA. The V gene end was trimmed by 4 bases and the J gene end by 0 bases; junction bases not matched to a gene: 5. The CDR3 coding sequence is TGTGCCAGCAGCTGGACAGGGCCTAACTCCTACGAGCAGTACTTC. Residues: CASSWTGPNSYEQYF.

The rearrangement uses TRBV19 and TRBJ1-5; TRBD1 aligns across 7 bases. V was pared by 3 bases and J by 6 bases, with 5 bases of the junction left unmatched. Germline-derived CDR1 and CDR2 are LNHDA and SQIVND (reference sequence). CDR3 length equals 14 residues. In DNA form, the CDR3 reads TGTGCCAGTAGTATCAGGTCAGGGGGTCAGCCCCAGCATTTT. Protein sequence: CASSIRSGGQPQHF.

In its sample, this clonotype was seen many times. This rearrangement joins TRBV9 to TRBJ1-1; tentatively, D is TRBD1 (5 bases). CDR3 size: 15 residues. V lost 4 bases, J lost 1 base, and 14 bases lay in between. Per germline, CDR1 SGDLS and CDR2 YYNGEE. The CDR3 is CASSPPPGQNTEAFF. The CDR3 coding sequence is TGTGCCAGCAGCCCCCCCCCCGGACAGAACACTGAAGCTTTCTTT.

The CDR3 here is CSAIDRLGYGYTF. CDR3 nucleotides: TGCAGTGCGATAGACAGGCTCGGCTATGGCTACACCTTC. The genes are TRBV20-1 and TRBJ1-2; D might be TRBD1 (6 bases). CDR3 length: 13 residues. CDR1 DFQATT and CDR2 SNEGSKA come from the germline V gene (reference sequence). V lost 6 bases and J lost 4, with 15 bases in between.

There are a few counts of this clonotype. In DNA form, the CDR3 reads TGTGCCAGCAGCCAAGAAACGGCGGGAGGGCCAGGGGATACGCAGTATTTT. It yields the protein CASSQETAGGPGDTQYF. This sequence joins TRBV3-1 and TRBJ2-3, with TRBD2 identical over 9 bases. Germline loops: CDR1 LGHDT, CDR2 YNNKEL (reference sequence). The CDR3 covers 17 residues. Germline trimming cut 0 bases from V and 6 bases from J; bases unmatched to any gene: 10.

The sample holds a few counts of this clonotype. V gene TRBV20-1 combines with J gene TRBJ1-4; tentative D call: TRBD1 (6 bases). Germline CDR1 DFQATT, CDR2 SNEGSKA (reference sequence). V was trimmed by 0 bases and J by 7 bases, leaving 15 bases between them. The CDR3 totals 15 residues. CDR3 nucleotide sequence: TGCAGTGCTAGAGAGGCCGGGGGCGTAGGTGAAAAACTGTTTTTT. Translation: CSAREAGGVGEKLFF.